Listed below are T cell receptor beta chains from one sample, sequenced in a study of shared clonotypes between healthy human individuals. Assay: immunoSEQ multiplex PCR; the TCRdb copy retains only in-frame clones and omits some. This table has about 680,000 clones, about 91% appearing once. Sequenced sample: naive CD8+ T cells sorted from blood. Receptors were obtained from a man aged 25-40 years in good health. Each CDR3 is given with its conserved first and last residue. D genes are given only for firm matches. Not every row has a clone size; where given, it reads once, few, many or a size class.

v_call	j_call	d_call	clone_size	cdr3_aa	cdr3_nt
TRBV6-6	TRBJ2-7	TRBD1	.	CASSRDREIYEQYF	TGTGCCAGCAGTAGGGACAGGGAGATCTACGAGCAGTACTTC
TRBV9	TRBJ2-1	.	.	CASSSQGGGPYNEQFF	TGTGCCAGCAGCTCCCAGGGGGGGGGCCCCTACAATGAGCAGTTCTTC
TRBV27	TRBJ2-1	.	.	CASSPVGLGKVNEQFF	TGTGCCAGCAGCCCCGTGGGGCTAGGAAAGGTTAATGAGCAGTTCTTC
TRBV10-2	TRBJ2-5	.	.	CASKQGDQETQYF	TGCGCCAGCAAACAGGGTGACCAAGAGACCCAGTACTTC
TRBV6-1	TRBJ2-5	TRBD1	few	CASSELAGQGGETQYF	TGTGCCAGCAGTGAATTAGCCGGACAGGGAGGAGAGACCCAGTACTTC
TRBV27	TRBJ1-5	.	.	CASSIARRDQPQHF	TGTGCCAGCTCTATAGCTAGGCGTGATCAGCCCCAGCATTTT
TRBV25-1	TRBJ1-1	.	.	CASRMGLGTEAFF	TGTGCCAGCAGGATGGGGCTGGGCACTGAAGCTTTCTTT
TRBV27	TRBJ2-7	TRBD2	.	CASSWRTSFNEVQYF	TGTGCCAGCAGTTGGAGGACTAGCTTTAACGAGGTGCAGTACTTC
TRBV7-9	TRBJ2-7	TRBD2	.	CASSETSEAYEQYF	TGTGCCAGCAGCGAGACTAGCGAGGCCTACGAGCAGTACTTC
TRBV6-6	TRBJ2-7	.	few	CASSFHKDYRAYEQYF	TGTGCCAGCAGTTTCCACAAGGACTATAGAGCCTACGAGCAGTACTTC
TRBV6-1	TRBJ2-7	TRBD1	.	CASRTRQGGGYEQYF	TGTGCCAGCAGGACCCGACAGGGGGGGGGCTACGAGCAGTACTTC
TRBV27	TRBJ1-2	TRBD1	.	CASSFGTGDGYTF	TGTGCCAGCAGTTTCGGGACAGGGGATGGCTACACCTTC
TRBV10-1	TRBJ2-5	TRBD2	.	CASSESRTSGQETQYF	TGCGCCAGCAGTGAGTCCAGGACTAGCGGCCAAGAGACCCAGTACTTC
TRBV28	TRBJ2-1	TRBD2	.	CASSFSGPLAGGDEQFF	TGTGCCAGCAGTTTTTCAGGCCCCCTAGCGGGAGGTGATGAGCAGTTCTTC
TRBV2	TRBJ2-3	TRBD2	few	CASSEASGGGTDTQYF	TGTGCCAGCAGTGAAGCTAGCGGGGGAGGGACAGATACGCAGTATTTT
TRBV6-1	TRBJ1-4	.	.	CASREGRGKEEKLFF	TGTGCCAGCAGAGAGGGGCGGGGTAAGGAGGAAAAACTGTTTTTT
TRBV15	TRBJ2-3	TRBD1	.	CATSRDIAGTGSYVTQYF	TGTGCCACCAGCAGAGATATAGCCGGGACAGGGTCTTATGTTACGCAGTATTTT
TRBV5-5	TRBJ2-3	.	.	CASSASRISTDTQYF	TGTGCCAGCAGCGCGTCCCGGATTAGCACAGATACGCAGTATTTT
TRBV13	TRBJ2-7	.	.	CASSPRDLIQGSEQYF	TGTGCCAGCAGCCCCCGGGACCTTATACAGGGTAGCGAGCAGTACTTC
TRBV15	TRBJ2-6	.	.	CATSSDRTGANVLTF	TGTGCCACCAGCAGTGACCGTACTGGGGCCAACGTCCTGACTTTC
TRBV5-5	TRBJ2-7	.	.	CASSLGGSEQYF	TGTGCCAGCAGCTTGGGGGGGTCCGAGCAGTACTTC
TRBV4-3	TRBJ2-7	TRBD2	.	CASSQDAGSGRGSYEQYF	TGCGCCAGCAGCCAAGACGCGGGGAGCGGGAGAGGCTCCTACGAGCAGTACTTC
TRBV10-3	TRBJ2-7	.	.	CACRQEEYHEQYF	TGTGCCTGTAGACAGGAGGAGTACCACGAGCAGTACTTC
TRBV9	TRBJ1-4	.	few	CASSERPTGDEKLFF	TGTGCCAGCAGCGAGAGACCTACCGGGGATGAAAAACTGTTTTTT
TRBV27	TRBJ1-1	.	.	CASSLVLNTEAFF	TGTGCCAGCAGTTTAGTGCTGAACACTGAAGCTTTCTTT
TRBV27	TRBJ2-7	.	.	CASSFDPGSYEQYF	TGTGCCAGCAGTTTCGATCCGGGAAGCTACGAGCAGTACTTC
TRBV11-2	TRBJ2-7	.	.	CASSLWGTFRSYEQYF	TGTGCCAGCAGCTTATGGGGGACCTTTCGCTCCTACGAGCAGTACTTC